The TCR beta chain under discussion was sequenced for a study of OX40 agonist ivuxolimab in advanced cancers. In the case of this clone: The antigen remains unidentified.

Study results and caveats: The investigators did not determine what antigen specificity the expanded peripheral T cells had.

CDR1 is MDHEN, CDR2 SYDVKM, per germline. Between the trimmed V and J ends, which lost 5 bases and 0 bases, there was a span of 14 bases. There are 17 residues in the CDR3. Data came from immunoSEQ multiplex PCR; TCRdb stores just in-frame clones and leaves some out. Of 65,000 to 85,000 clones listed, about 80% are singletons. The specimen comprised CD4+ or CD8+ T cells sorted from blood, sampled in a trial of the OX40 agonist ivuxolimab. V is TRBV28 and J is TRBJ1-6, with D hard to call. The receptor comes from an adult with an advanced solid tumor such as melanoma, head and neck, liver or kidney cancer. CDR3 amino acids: CASSARTVSSYNSPLHF. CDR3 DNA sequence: TGTGCCAGCAGTGCCCGGACTGTAAGCTCCTATAATTCACCCCTCCACTTT.